This TCR beta chain was obtained from a study of cytomegalovirus exposure and HLA in healthy donors. Study in general: Of the donors genotyped, several hundred in all, 75% to 90% fell in the Caucasian-associated ancestry cluster. Findings and limits, study-wide: A missense variant in DCLRE1C was later tied to TCR beta V- and J-gene trimming.

For this clone: The antigen remains undetermined.

A multiplex PCR was run with 60 Vbeta primers and 13 Jbeta primers. Profiled with immunoSEQ multiplex PCR; TCRdb holds only in-frame clones, not every one. The repertoire holds some 140,000 clones, 73% seen once, with over 1% in the top ten. Germline V gives CDR1 SGHVS, CDR2 FQNEAQ. The V end was cut by 1 base, the J end by 5 bases, with 16 bases between. There are 16 residues in the CDR3. The sequence was collected from a woman aged 40 to 50 in good health and CMV-seronegative. Sample: PBMCs. The rearrangement links TRBV7-8 to TRBJ2-3, with D tentatively TRBD2 (7 bases). The DNA of the CDR3 is TGTGCCAGCAGCTTAGTGGTGGGGGGGCGCGGAGATACGCAGTATTTT. Translation gives CASSLVVGGRGDTQYF.